Listed here is a single T cell receptor beta chain. This sample stems from a study of T cells in Graves' hyperthyroidism and ophthalmopathy. Study context: Before any treatment, at initial diagnosis, peripheral blood was collected.

Amplification of TCR beta CDR3 regions was performed using RNA transcripts as template. The HTBI primer set drove a first-round RT-PCR of the TCR CDR3. TCRdb independently ran MiXCR on the multiplex PCR reads; one entry per CDR3 protein. The sample lists a few hundred thousand distinct CDR3 sequences; roughly an eighth were seen once. The germline V gene has CDR1 SNHLY and CDR2 FYNNEI. V was pared by 6 bases and J by 1 base, with 14 bases between. The CDR3 totals 15 residues. Sample: blood. V usage is TRBV2 and J usage is TRBJ2-3, with a tentative D call TRBD2 (5 bases). The source of this sequence is a woman in her late teens or twenties with Graves' hyperthyroidism. CDR3 protein: CASRFRAGGTDTQYF. Here the CDR3 DNA reads TGTGCCAGCAGGTTCCGGGCGGGTGGCACAGATACGCAGTATTTT.